Listed here are 9 T cell receptor beta chains from one sample, sequenced in a study of radiotherapy plus CTLA-4 blockade in lung cancer. Repertoires were generated with immunoSEQ multiplex PCR, while TCRdb's copy carries only in-frame clones and drops some. The repertoire holds around 71,000 clones, with about 72% as singletons. The source was peripheral blood, collected from a patient treated with radiotherapy plus ipilimumab. The receptors come from a human donor with non-small cell lung cancer whose response to radiotherapy plus ipilimumab could not be evaluated. Some clones in this sample may be carry-over from other donors' samples.

The V gene is TRBV29-1, the J gene TRBJ1-2; D not certain. The germline CDR1 and CDR2 sequences are SQVTM and ANQGSEA. V lost 5 bases and J lost 8, with 12 bases in between. The CDR3 spans 11 residues. Written as DNA, the CDR3 is TGCAGCGTTACCGATCCCGGGGGCTACACCTTC. The encoded protein is CSVTDPGGYTF. Full variable domain (outside the CDR3, taken from reference TRBV29-1 and TRBJ1-2): SAVISQKPSRDICQRGTSLTIQCQVDSQVTMMFWYRQQPGQSLTLIATANQGSEATYESGFVIDKFPISRPNLTFSTLTVSNMSPEDSSIYLCSVTDPGGYTFGSGTRLTVV.

The chain carries TRBV18 and TRBJ2-1; TRBD2 matches 7 bases. V was pared by 6 bases and J by 3 bases, with 5 bases of the junction left unmatched. The CDR3 extends over 14 amino acids. The germline V gene has CDR1 KGHSH and CDR2 LQKENI. The CDR3 loop is CASSPSGSYNEQFF. The CDR3 DNA follows: TGTGCCAGCTCGCCTAGCGGTAGCTACAATGAGCAGTTCTTC.

V and J are TRBV4-2 and TRBJ1-1; 11 nucleotides match TRBD1. CDR1 and CDR2 from the germline V gene are LGHNA and YNFKEQ. CDR3 size: 15 residues. V gave up 5 bases and J gave up 4 bases; unmatched junction bases: 6. The CDR3 loop reads CASSFPGTGGTEAFF. Here the CDR3 DNA reads TGTGCCAGCAGCTTTCCCGGGACAGGGGGCACTGAAGCTTTCTTT.

The V and J genes are TRBV7-9 and TRBJ1-1; the D is unclear. CDR1 and CDR2 (germline): SEHNR, FQNEAQ (reference sequence). Trimming pared 8 bases from V and 3 bases from J, leaving 7 bases between. This CDR3 contains 11 residues. CDR3 amino acids: CASVGDTEAFF. CDR3 bases: TGTGCCAGCGTCGGGGACACTGAAGCTTTCTTT.

This chain links TRBV5-1 with TRBJ2-2; TRBD1 aligns across 8 bases. CDR1 is SGHRS and CDR2 is YFSETQ in the germline V gene. Germline trimming cut 4 bases from V and 1 base from J; bases unmatched to any gene: 6. The CDR3 consists of 16 residues. CDR3 in DNA: TGCGCCAGCAGCCGCAGCGGACAGGGGAACACCGGGGAGCTGTTTTTT. This codes for CASSRSGQGNTGELFF. Complete variable domain (other parts from reference TRBV5-1 and TRBJ2-2): KAGVTQTPRYLIKTRGQQVTLSCSPISGHRSVSWYQQTPGQGLQFLFEYFSETQRNKGNFPGRFSGRQFSNSRSEMNVSTLELGDSALYLCASSRSGQGNTGELFFGEGSRLTVL.

A few counts support this clone. The chain joins TRBV2 to TRBJ2-3; D unresolved. Trimming removed 2 bases at V and 0 bases at J, with 9 bases between. The CDR3 contains 15 residues. The germline gives CDR1 SNHLY, CDR2 FYNNEI. The CDR3 sequence: CASSEQQHSTDTQYF. In DNA form, the CDR3 reads TGTGCCAGCAGTGAACAACAGCATAGCACAGATACGCAGTATTTT.

The chain is built from TRBV6-1 and TRBJ2-1; 8 nucleotides align to TRBD2. With 4 bases clipped from V and 1 base from J, the junction kept 6 bases outside the gene matches. Per germline, CDR1 MNHNS and CDR2 SASEGT. This CDR3 spans 16 amino acids. The CDR3 DNA reads as TGTGCCAGCAGTGGGACCACTAGCGGATCCTACAATGAGCAGTTCTTC. Its protein product is CASSGTTSGSYNEQFF.

The genes are TRBV18 and TRBJ2-5; perhaps TRBD2 as D (7 bases). The CDR3 extends over 13 amino acids. In germline, CDR1 is KGHSH, CDR2 LQKENI. Trimming pared 3 bases from V and 5 bases from J, leaving 10 bases between. The CDR3 region is CASSPGGPETQYF. The CDR3 nucleotides read TGTGCCAGCTCACCGGGGGGGCCGGAGACCCAGTACTTC.

This clone was observed a single time. The rearrangement joins TRBV6-1 to TRBJ2-7; 11 positions agree with TRBD2. The CDR3 spans 15 residues. The J segment lost 2 bases and the V segment lost 8 bases, leaving 8 bases of the junction unmatched. Per the germline V gene, CDR1 is MNHNS and CDR2 is SASEGT. The CDR3 DNA sequence: TGTGCCAGCGAACCGACTAGCGGGGCCACCTACGAGCAGTACTTC. Its translation: CASEPTSGATYEQYF.